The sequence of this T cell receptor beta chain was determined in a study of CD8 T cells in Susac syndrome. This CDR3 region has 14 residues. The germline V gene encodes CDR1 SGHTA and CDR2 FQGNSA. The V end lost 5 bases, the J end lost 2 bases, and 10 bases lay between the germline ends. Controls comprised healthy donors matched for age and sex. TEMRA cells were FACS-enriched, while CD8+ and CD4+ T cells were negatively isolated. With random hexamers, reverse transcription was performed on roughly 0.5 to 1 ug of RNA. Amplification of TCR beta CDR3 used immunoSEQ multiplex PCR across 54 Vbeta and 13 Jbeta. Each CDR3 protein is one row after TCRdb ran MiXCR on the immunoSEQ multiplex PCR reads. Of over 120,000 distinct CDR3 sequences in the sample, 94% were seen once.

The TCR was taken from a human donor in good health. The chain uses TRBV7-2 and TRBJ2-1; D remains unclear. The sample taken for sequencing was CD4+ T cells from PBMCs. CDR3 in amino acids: CASSLGFAYNEQFF. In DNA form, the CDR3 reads TGTGCCAGCAGCCTAGGATTCGCCTACAATGAGCAGTTCTTC.